Reported below is one TCR beta chain. The sample holds a few counts of this clone. The specificity of this receptor is unknown. The record has no base qualities; no much larger clone is one base away. The cohort comprised around 700 healthy bone marrow donors. At the time of sampling, all cohort members were nominally healthy, though unrecorded immune exposures were likely present. The donor was CMV seropositive and belonged to the group of more than 250 seropositive cohort members. Every donor gave a peripheral blood sample, and the peripheral blood mononuclear cells from that sample were used for TCR beta sequencing. Genomic DNA extraction from the blood cell samples was performed with the Qiagen DNeasy Blood Extraction Kit. CDR1 MNHNY and CDR2 SVGAGI were looked up in the germline V gene (reference sequence). The CDR3 covers 14 residues, taking in both the cysteine and the phenylalanine. The sequence is cut down to CDR3 DNA, 42 bases in frame from base 1. V is clipped by 5 bases and J by 10 bases, and the sequence between their germline boundaries is 15 bases long.

The method was the immunoSEQ multiplex PCR assay. A mixture of 60 forward primers for TCR Vbeta segments and 13 reverse primers for TCR Jbeta segments was used in the multiplex PCR. The CDR3 region of rearranged TCR beta genes was amplified from genomic DNA by a multiplex PCR assay. The Illumina HiSeq System was used to sequence the amplified TCR beta libraries as 87-base-pair reads. Per the authors' processing: Across the roughly 670 repertoires, a later analysis counted tens of millions of unique TCR beta chains, 9.5 million to 13 million of which were shared by at least two donors. Raw reads were error-corrected and collapsed into unique sequences by a nearest-neighbor algorithm in which closely related sequences were merged to remove PCR and sequencing errors. To assign V, D and J gene segments, CDR3 sequences were aligned to IMGT reference sequences. For a sequence to be retained, a match of at least six nucleotides to both a V gene segment and a J gene segment was required. A rearrangement counted as productive if the CDR3 had no stop codons and remained in frame with V and J, and every other rearrangement counted as non-productive. CDR3 was defined by IMGT convention, running from the second conserved V-encoded cysteine to the conserved J-encoded phenylalanine. The earlier analysis of more than 450 of the donors excluded sequences that lacked an unambiguous match to a single V gene segment. An earlier analysis of 500 to 700 of the donors classified V segments as functional when productive rearrangements were above 56.7% and as segregating when the standard deviation between donors was above 5%. To diagnose cytomegalovirus status from the catalog of TCR beta chain sequences, a statistical classification framework was built. A later analysis assigned V and J genes by comparing TCR nucleotide sequences with IMGT/GENE-DB human TR gene sequences. A later analysis assigned CDR3 sequences and most-parsimonious VDJ recombination scenarios with the TCRdist pipeline. In a later analysis, each TCR beta chain was defined by its CDR3 amino acid sequence together with its V-gene family, and reads without a unique V-gene family were excluded. To address suspected cross-contamination and a sequencing artifact, a later analysis removed several hundred highly shared, low-generation-probability nucleotide sequences. A later analysis calculated a clonal expansion index for each public chain from normalized within-repertoire ranks of inferred template counts. In a later analysis, generation probabilities were computed using a VDJ recombination model fitted to out-of-frame rearrangements, and the results were checked against IGoR. In a later analysis, TCR-TCR, TCR-HLA and TCR-CMV co-occurrence was scored with hypergeometric tests, and a repertoire-size bias correction was applied to TCR pairs. False discovery rates were estimated in a later analysis by permuting HLA or CMV assignments 20 times. In a later analysis, co-occurring TCRs were grouped using DBSCAN, with TCRdist sequence similarity added in when clustering inside HLA-allele-positive subsets. Co-occurrence clustering excluded repertoires with fewer than 30,000 or more than 120,000 public chains, plus five with anomalous nucleotide sharing. Entries here come from immuneACCESS through TCRdb and include only in-frame sequences with V and J called. Some clones fail to appear in such tables; in the studies checked, an unresolved V gene covers under half of the shortfall, and the cause of the remainder is unknown. That table gives V, J and clone size, and the DNA gave D and trimming. The sample table records over 150,000 clones; about 78% of these occur just once. The ten most abundant clones make up 13% of the sample.

This record belongs to a study of cytomegalovirus exposure and HLA in healthy donors (dated by TCRdb to the late 2010s). About the investigation overall: An earlier analysis of around 600 of the donors reported approximately 290 Gb of sequence data and some 100 million unique TCR beta sequences from 190 million or so T cells. Donor age, sex, ethnicity and CMV serostatus were collected together with the repertoire data. The study used immunosequencing to profile the T cell repertoires of approximately 690 subjects and linked those repertoires to cytomegalovirus serostatus. High-throughput TCR immunosequencing, statistical association of individual TCRs with disease status, and machine learning were combined to predict cytomegalovirus infection status. A later genetic analysis used genome-wide SNP genotypes for 398 of the 666 donors, treating that subset as a discovery cohort. In a later analysis, previously published TCR beta repertoires from several hundred donors were re-analyzed and high-resolution HLA genotyping was added so that TCR occurrence patterns could be studied. The later analysis used no new phenotypic data to find candidate immune exposures, relying instead on TCR beta sequences and their occurrence across donors. Approximately 300 gigabases of sequencing data and tens of millions of unique TCR sequences were included in an early release covering about 700 HLA-typed donors. The genetic ancestry cluster associated with self-reported Caucasian donors included roughly 84% of the 300 to 400 genotyped donors. Typing coverage differed by locus: A, B, C, DRB1 and DQB1 were typed in about 629-640 donors, DQA1 in about 500, DPA1 in some 610, and DPB1 in 472. A handful of DR-DQ haplotypes were handled as single units for association and clustering because linkage in the cohort was strong. The aim of the study was to test whether cataloging public T cell receptors could identify signatures of past pathogen exposure. Class I and class II HLA loci were covered by the typing at four-digit resolution. On average, about 200,000 unique TCR beta nucleotide sequences were sequenced per donor among a few hundred genotyped donors of the cohort, with approximately 18% of those sequences being non-productive. Along with the 666-subject first cohort, a separate validation cohort of over a hundred different subjects was used. All discovery cohort repertoires had been generated using a single sequencing platform. To decide whether each TCR beta V gene segment behaved as functional or pseudogenic, an earlier analysis of 587 of the donors relied on high-throughput TCR beta sequencing.

Study-level results and caveats: The sequencing pipeline was judged likely to have produced a cluster of highly shared sequence variants as a technical artifact. Because some donors lacked HLA typing at each locus, the association tests relied only on the typed subset. While some public TCRs were present in many individuals, most TCR sequences turned up only very rarely across donors. According to a later analysis, most CMV-associated TCR beta chains appeared to be HLA-restricted, and the HLA associations seemed to be driven largely by CMV exposure. Only TCR beta chains were sequenced in this cohort, and the absence of alpha or paired-chain data limited detectable features. A later analysis associated about 17,000 TCR beta sequences with specific HLA alleles at a false discovery rate of 0.05. In an earlier analysis of 500 to 650 of the donors, most TCR beta V segments appeared in productive rearrangements about 87% or about 30% of the time, broadly matching IMGT annotations. V-gene and J-gene trimming of TCR beta chains was associated with a missense DCLRE1C variant in a later genetic analysis, and the association was replicated in an independent cohort. According to a later analysis, TCR association rates differed among HLA loci, with DRB1 alleles showing the most associated TCRs and HLA-C alleles showing the fewest. A further reported finding was that TCR beta sequences accurately predicted the HLA-A and HLA-B alleles for most subjects in the first cohort. In both the original and validation cohorts, the classifier was reported to diagnose cytomegalovirus status with high specificity and sensitivity. Correlated functional status among segregating V segments might be attributable to linkage disequilibrium, but an unknown experimental factor could not be ruled out. In a later analysis, HLA-associated TCR beta chains showed more clonal expansion and lower generation probabilities than non-associated chains that were equally common. In the study, about 150 TCR beta chains were listed as associated with cytomegalovirus. According to a later analysis, parvovirus B19, influenza, CMV and Epstein-Barr virus appeared linked to several top co-occurrence clusters. The earlier analysis of some 540 of the donors excluded about 16 rarely observed V segments, including chromosome 9 orphons, because counts were too low. Presence/absence analyses assumed roughly uniform sequencing depth across donors, an assumption that may not hold. Assigning TCR associations to individual alleles was difficult when HLA alleles, especially DR and DQ, strongly co-occurred. According to the authors, the approach could potentially be generalized to other disease states and immunological phenotypes. The only immune exposure information available for the cohort was CMV serostatus. In a later genetic analysis, fewer N-insertions in productive TCRs were reported among donors in an Asian-associated ancestry cluster than the approximately 710-donor mean. Because the 87-base-pair reads could not distinguish some IMGT-functional V segments, including TRBV6-2 and TRBV6-3, those segments were excluded. In vitro tests confirmed that a few of the cytomegalovirus-associated TCR beta chains recognize cytomegalovirus antigens.

Sequenced material: PBMCs. The receptor's source is a woman aged 45-60 years in good health and CMV-seropositive. This sequence uses TRBV6-6 and TRBJ1-6, and TRBD1 may be the D gene, going by 6 matching bases. In nucleotides, the sequence is TGTGCCAGCAGTAGGGACACCGTCGGCTCACCCCTCCACTTT. Its protein is CASSRDTVGSPLHF.